Each of the 18 T cell receptor beta chains below was sequenced from the same sample in a study of blood T cell repertoires in COVID-19. Measured with immunoSEQ multiplex PCR; TCRdb has only the in-frame clones, and not every one. The sample shows some 150,000 clones, 85% to 90% of them seen only once. The sample comprised peripheral blood. The receptors come from a man aged 18 to 30 with active or convalescent COVID-19.

This rearrangement joins TRBV28 to TRBJ2-7, with D possibly matching TRBD1 (6 bases). The CDR3 has 13 residues. Germline-derived CDR1 and CDR2 are MDHEN and SYDVKM. Trimming pared 3 bases from V and 4 bases from J, leaving 10 bases between. CDR3 protein: CASSFWQGYEQYV. The CDR3 DNA follows: TGTGCCAGCAGTTTTTGGCAGGGGTACGAGCAGTACGTC.

The genes are TRBV6-6 and TRBJ2-1; the D gene is possibly TRBD1 (6 bases). Trimming cost V 5 bases and J 4 bases, with 15 bases left between them. The CDR3 covers 15 residues. Germline V CDR1 and CDR2: MNHNY, SVGAGI (reference sequence). Written as DNA, the CDR3 is TGTGCCAGCAGTGGTCGACAGGCCGATTACAATGAGCAGTTCTTC. This translates into CASSGRQADYNEQFF.

The V gene is TRBV15, the J gene TRBJ2-3, with 9 bases aligning to TRBD2. The length of the CDR3 is 14 residues. The germline V gene encodes CDR1 LNHNV and CDR2 YYDKDF (reference sequence). The V gene end was trimmed by 5 bases and the J gene end by 9 bases; junction bases not matched to a gene: 9. The DNA of the CDR3 is TGTGCCACCAGCCCGGGACTAGCTTCGTGGACGCAGTATTTT. Its protein product is CATSPGLASWTQYF.

CDR3 sequence reads: CASSPLEQDYGYTF. CDR3 in DNA: TGTGCCAGTAGTCCCTTAGAACAGGACTATGGCTACACCTTC. The V gene is TRBV19, the J gene TRBJ1-2; maybe TRBD1 (5 bases). The ends were cut back, 5 bases at V and 3 bases at J, with 13 bases in the middle. The CDR3 spans 14 residues. CDR1 is LNHDA and CDR2 is SQIVND in the germline V gene (reference sequence).

The chain recombines TRBV2 with TRBJ2-3; perhaps TRBD1 as D (6 bases). The CDR3 spans 17 residues. The germline CDR1 and CDR2 sequences are SNHLY and FYNNEI. V lost 7 bases, J lost 5 bases, and 25 bases lay in between. The CDR3, as DNA: TGTGCCAGCATGAGTCCTTACAGGGATGGTGTTGGAGATACGCAGTATTTT. This gives the protein CASMSPYRDGVGDTQYF. Drawing the rest from reference TRBV2 and TRBJ2-3, the complete variable domain is EPEVTQTPSHQVTQMGQEVILRCVPISNHLYFYWYRQILGQKVEFLVSFYNNEISEKSEIFDDQFSVERPDGSNFTLKIRSTKLEDSAMYFCASMSPYRDGVGDTQYFGPGTRLTVL.

V gene TRBV27 combines with J gene TRBJ2-1; D not resolved. V dropped 6 bases and J dropped 8 bases, with 20 bases sitting between them. The CDR3 loop spans 15 amino acids. The germline CDR1 and CDR2 sequences are MNHEY and SMNVEV (reference sequence). The CDR3 DNA sequence: TGTGCCAGCAGCTGGATCCCAGGTACACCTGATGAGCAGTTCTTC. Its protein is CASSWIPGTPDEQFF.

The J gene is TRBJ2-2, the V gene TRBV11-3, with D maybe TRBD2 (5 bases). The germline V gene has CDR1 SGHNT and CDR2 YENEEA. Deletions cut 5 bases from V and 0 bases from J, with 13 bases between. The CDR3 has 16 residues. The CDR3 loop is CASSPYGESNTGELFF. The CDR3 DNA is TGTGCCAGCAGCCCCTACGGGGAATCGAACACCGGGGAGCTGTTTTTT.

This clone was seen just once. The chain employs TRBV10-3 and TRBJ1-2; TRBD1 agrees at 10 bases. The junction had 4 bases not matched to a gene; V was cut back by 6 bases and J by 6 bases. Germline V gene data show CDR1 as ENHRY and CDR2 as SYGVKD. The CDR3 consists of 13 residues. CDR3 bases: TGTGCCATCAGCCTTGACAGGGGGCATGGCTACACCTTC. Protein product: CAISLDRGHGYTF.

The chain employs TRBV11-3 and TRBJ2-7; unclear D gene. V gave up 4 bases and J gave up 2 bases, with 6 bases separating them. There are 12 residues in the CDR3. Per germline, CDR1 SGHNT and CDR2 YENEEA. CDR3 residues: CASSSSTYEQYF. CDR3 sequence (DNA): TGTGCCAGCAGCTCGTCTACCTACGAGCAGTACTTC.

The chain couples TRBV30 to TRBJ1-3, with D perhaps TRBD1 (5 bases). The V gene lost 0 bases and the J gene lost 5 bases, with 11 bases spanning the gap. The CDR3 is 14 amino acids. From germline, CDR1 is GTSNPN and CDR2 SVGIG (reference sequence). The CDR3 loop is CAWSVGGNRNTIYF. The CDR3 DNA is TGTGCCTGGAGTGTTGGGGGGAACCGAAACACCATATATTTT.

This clone was seen a few times. The V call is TRBV7-2, the J call TRBJ1-2; 7 bases fit TRBD1. The CDR3 has 13 residues. With 6 bases clipped from V and 8 bases from J, the junction kept 9 bases outside the gene matches. The germline V gene has CDR1 SGHTA and CDR2 FQGNSA. In nucleotides, the CDR3 is TGTGCCAGCAGTTATCAGGGGGGTGAGGGCTACACCTTC. Amino acid sequence: CASSYQGGEGYTF.

The chain has TRBV10-1 and TRBJ2-5; TRBD2 aligns across 9 bases. V shed 2 bases, J shed 0 bases, and the junction held 4 bases outside the gene matches. The germline V gene has CDR1 WNHNN and CDR2 SYGVQD (reference sequence). The CDR3 contains 16 residues. CDR3 loop: CASSEVAGGNQETQYF. DNA for the CDR3: TGCGCCAGCAGTGAGGTGGCGGGGGGGAACCAAGAGACCCAGTACTTC.

The J gene is TRBJ2-7, the V gene TRBV11-3; 7 nucleotides agree with TRBD2. J lost 1 base, V lost 5 bases, and 8 bases had no gene match. The germline gives CDR1 SGHNT, CDR2 YENEEA. The CDR3 has 15 amino acids. The CDR3 DNA sequence: TGTGCCAGCAGCGTCGCTAGCGGACAATCCTACGAGCAGTACTTC. Its protein is CASSVASGQSYEQYF.

This clone is labeled medium-sized. This rearrangement joins TRBV27 to TRBJ1-2; TRBD1 might be the D (5 bases). With 1 base removed from V and 1 base from J, the gap between germline ends came to 16 bases. The germline V gene has CDR1 MNHEY and CDR2 SMNVEV (reference sequence). The CDR3 length is 17 residues. DNA for the CDR3: TGTGCCAGCAGTTTATACAGCGGGGCAGCTTTTAACTATGGCTACACCTTC. Translated, it gives CASSLYSGAAFNYGYTF.

The J gene is TRBJ2-5, the V gene TRBV28; 11 nucleotides agree with TRBD2. The CDR3 has 15 residues. Germline V gene lookup returns CDR1 MDHEN and CDR2 SYDVKM. V lost 5 bases, J lost 4 bases, and 6 bases stayed unmatched. The CDR3 here is CASSRFSGGVETQYF. Here the CDR3 DNA reads TGTGCCAGCAGTCGATTTAGCGGGGGGGTAGAGACCCAGTACTTC. Variable domain in full (rest from reference TRBV28 and TRBJ2-5): DVKVTQSSRYLVKRTGEKVFLECVQDMDHENMFWYRQDPGLGLRLIYFSYDVKMKEKGDIPEGYSVSREKKERFSLILESASTNQTSMYLCASSRFSGGVETQYFGPGTRLLVL.

This chain links TRBV4-3 with TRBJ2-5; 7 bases match TRBD2. This CDR3 has 15 residues. V lost 0 bases to trimming and J lost 7 bases; unmatched junction nucleotides: 8. Germline V gives CDR1 LGHNA, CDR2 YSLEER. CDR3 loop: CASSQDTSGKGTQYF. The CDR3 DNA is TGCGCCAGCAGCCAAGACACAAGCGGGAAGGGGACCCAGTACTTC.

This rearrangement joins TRBV28 to TRBJ1-5; D uncertain. The CDR3 runs 14 residues. Trimming took off 5 bases at V and 1 base at J, with 9 bases between the two ends. Germline CDR1 and CDR2: MDHEN and SYDVKM. The chain's CDR3 is CASSRHGSNQPQHF. CDR3 DNA: TGTGCCAGCAGTCGACATGGGAGCAATCAGCCCCAGCATTTT.

The chain has TRBV7-2 and TRBJ2-7; D is possibly TRBD2 (5 bases). Trimming pared 5 bases from V and 3 bases from J, leaving 17 bases between. CDR1 is SGHTA and CDR2 is FQGNSA in the germline V gene. The CDR3 is 15 residues long. The CDR3 loop is CASSPRAERIYEQYV. The CDR3 region has the DNA TGTGCCAGCAGCCCCCGCGCGGAGCGGATCTACGAGCAGTACGTC.